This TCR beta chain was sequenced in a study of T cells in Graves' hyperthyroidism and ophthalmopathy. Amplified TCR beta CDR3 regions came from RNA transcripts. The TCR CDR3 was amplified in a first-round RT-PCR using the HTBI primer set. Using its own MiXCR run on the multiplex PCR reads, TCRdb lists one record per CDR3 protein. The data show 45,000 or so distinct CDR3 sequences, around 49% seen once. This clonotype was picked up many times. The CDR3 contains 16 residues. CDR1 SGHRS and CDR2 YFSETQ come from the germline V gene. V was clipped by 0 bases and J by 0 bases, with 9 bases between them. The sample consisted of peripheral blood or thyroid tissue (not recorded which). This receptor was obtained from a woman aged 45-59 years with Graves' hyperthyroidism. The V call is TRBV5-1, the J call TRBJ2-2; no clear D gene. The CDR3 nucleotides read TGCGCCAGCAGCTTGGCGCAAACCGCGAACACCGGGGAGCTGTTTTTT. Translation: CASSLAQTANTGELFF.